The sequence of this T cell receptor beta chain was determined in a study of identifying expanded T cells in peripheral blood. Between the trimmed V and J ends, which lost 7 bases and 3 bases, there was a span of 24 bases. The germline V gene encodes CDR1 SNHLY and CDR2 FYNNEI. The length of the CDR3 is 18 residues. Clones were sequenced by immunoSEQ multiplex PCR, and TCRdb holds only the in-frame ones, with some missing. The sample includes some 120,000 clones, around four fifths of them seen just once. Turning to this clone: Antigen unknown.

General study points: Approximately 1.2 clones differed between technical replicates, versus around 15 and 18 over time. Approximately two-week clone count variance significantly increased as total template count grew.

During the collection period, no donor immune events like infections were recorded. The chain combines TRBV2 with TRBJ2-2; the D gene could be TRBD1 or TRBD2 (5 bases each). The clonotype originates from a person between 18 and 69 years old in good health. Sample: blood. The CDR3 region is CASIPSFFQGRDTGELFF. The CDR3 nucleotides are TGTGCCAGCATCCCCTCATTTTTCCAGGGACGGGACACCGGGGAGCTGTTTTTT.